The 10 T cell receptor beta chains listed next were all sequenced from one sample in a study of blood T cells in healthy people across ages. PCR was performed a second time for roughly 6 to 12 cycles using a sample-barcoded 5' primer and a J-beta primer mix. TCRdb re-called the 5' RACE reads through MiXCR, storing one row per CDR3 protein. Here the sample spans hundreds of thousands of distinct CDR3 sequences, around 48% being singletons. Sequences were obtained from blood. The receptors stem from a woman aged 55-70 years in good health.

V and J are TRBV12-5 and TRBJ2-7; no definite D call. Germline values: CDR1 LGHNT, CDR2 FRNRAP. V gave up 1 base and J gave up 2 bases, with 6 bases separating them. The CDR3 has 13 residues. CDR3 sequence reads: CASGLATTYEQYF. The CDR3 region has the DNA TGTGCTAGTGGTTTGGCTACTACCTACGAGCAGTACTTC.

This clonotype was counted only a few times. V and J are TRBV7-2 and TRBJ2-7, with 11 nucleotides matching TRBD2. Germline lookup yields CDR1 SGHTA and CDR2 FQGNSA. Trimming removed 6 bases from V and 5 bases from J; junction bases left unmatched: 6. CDR3 size: 14 residues. The CDR3 spells CASRLAGAQDEQYF. DNA of the CDR3: TGTGCCAGCAGACTAGCGGGGGCACAGGACGAGCAGTACTTC.

This clonotype occurred a few times. The chain joins TRBV6-5 to TRBJ2-1, with TRBD2 matching over 13 bases. Germline assignment: CDR1 MNHEY and CDR2 SVGAGI. The CDR3 has 15 residues. V shed 7 bases, J shed 9 bases, and the junction held 9 bases outside the gene matches. The CDR3 reads CASIPLAGGFSEQFF. The CDR3 nucleotides are TGTGCCAGCATACCACTAGCGGGAGGGTTCAGTGAGCAGTTCTTC.

This clonotype was seen ten or more times. This chain uses TRBV20-1 with TRBJ1-2; 7 bases agree with TRBD1. V shed 0 bases, J shed 8 bases, and the junction held 6 bases outside the gene matches. CDR1 and CDR2 from the germline V gene are DFQATT and SNEGSKA (reference sequence). The CDR3 is 13 residues long. The CDR3 region is CSARDQTGYGYTF. The CDR3 DNA follows: TGCAGTGCTAGAGACCAGACAGGGTACGGCTACACCTTC.

Comment on this clonotype: It may be a read error: a sequence one base away is much more abundant. The chain has TRBV5-4 and TRBJ1-6, with D perhaps TRBD1 (6 bases). Per germline, CDR1 SGHNT and CDR2 YYREEE (reference sequence). This CDR3 is 15 amino acids long. The CDR3: CASSPRGANNAPLHF. CDR3 DNA sequence: TGTGCCAGCAGCCCGCGGGGGGCCAATAATGCACCCCTCCACTTT.

This clonotype was detected once. This chain links TRBV2 with TRBJ2-5; 16 positions match TRBD2. V was clipped by 6 bases and J by 11 bases; unmatched bases: 27. Germline V CDR1 and CDR2: SNHLY, FYNNEI. This CDR3 spans 21 amino acids. CDR3 loop: CASSPWSLGGLAGGRGNEQYF. The CDR3, as DNA: TGTGCCAGCAGCCCATGGTCCCTTGGGGGACTAGCGGGAGGGCGGGGAAATGAGCAGTACTTC.

V gene TRBV30 combines with J gene TRBJ2-5, with unresolved D. The CDR3 runs 11 residues. V lost 0 bases to trimming and J lost 11 bases, with 10 bases between them. CDR1 and CDR2 from the germline V gene are GTSNPN and SVGIG (reference sequence). The CDR3 DNA reads as TGTGCCTGGAGTGTAAACAATGGGCAGTACTTC. It codes for CAWSVNNGQYF.

This chain uses TRBV28 with TRBJ2-1; 9 nucleotides agree with TRBD2. Germline CDR1 is MDHEN and CDR2 is SYDVKM. This CDR3 contains 16 residues. Germline trimming cut 5 bases from V and 2 bases from J; bases unmatched to any gene: 7. In DNA form, the CDR3 reads TGTGCCAGCAGTGACCTTGGCGGGAGGGCCTACAATGAGCAGTTCTTC. This codes for CASSDLGGRAYNEQFF. The full variable domain, its missing parts supplied by reference TRBV28 and TRBJ2-1, is DVKVTQSSRYLVKRTGEKVFLECVQDMDHENMFWYRQDPGLGLRLIYFSYDVKMKEKGDIPEGYSVSREKKERFSLILESASTNQTSMYLCASSDLGGRAYNEQFFGPGTRLTVL.

This rearrangement joins TRBV20-1 to TRBJ2-3, with D possibly being TRBD2 (5 bases). The CDR3 is 14 amino acids. CDR1 is DFQATT, CDR2 SNEGSKA, per germline (reference sequence). With 1 base removed from V and 6 bases from J, the gap between germline ends came to 14 bases. CDR3 sequence: CSARGRGVRDTQYF. The CDR3 region has the DNA TGCAGTGCTAGAGGACGGGGAGTTAGGGATACGCAGTATTTT.

This clonotype came up a few times. This chain's CDR3 is CASRSSDGGQETQYF. The DNA of the CDR3 is TGTGCCAGCAGATCTAGCGATGGGGGCCAAGAGACCCAGTACTTC. The chain recombines TRBV6-1 with TRBJ2-5; tentatively, D is TRBD2 (6 bases). Germline V CDR1 and CDR2: MNHNS, SASEGT. The V gene lost 6 bases and the J gene lost 1 base, with 15 bases spanning the gap. This CDR3 has 15 residues.